Below, 28 T cell receptor beta chains from the same sample are listed, as sequenced in a study of T cell changes during pregnancy in multiple sclerosis. The protocol was immunoSEQ multiplex PCR, while the TCRdb copy is restricted to in-frame clones and leaves out a portion. In the table there are roughly 70,000 clones, approximately 92% of which are singletons. The specimen comprised peripheral blood, sampled in the third trimester of pregnancy. These receptors originate from a female donor in good health, enrolled as a control in a pregnancy study.

This clone came up once. This chain links TRBV9 with TRBJ1-3; 7 nucleotides line up with TRBD1. This CDR3 is built from 14 residues. Germline lookup yields CDR1 SGDLS and CDR2 YYNGEE. V was clipped by 6 bases and J by 3 bases; unmatched bases: 6. Written as DNA, the CDR3 is TGTGCCAGCAAGGAGGGGGCAGGTGGAAACACCATATATTTT. It codes for CASKEGAGGNTIYF. Supplemented by reference TRBV9 and TRBJ1-3, the full variable domain reads DSGVTQTPKHLITATGQRVTLRCSPRSGDLSVYWYQQSLDQGLQFLIQYYNGEERAKGNILERFSAQQFPDLHSELNLSSLELGDSALYFCASKEGAGGNTIYFGEGSWLTVV.

This chain joins TRBV4-3 and TRBJ2-1; the D gene is possibly TRBD1 (6 bases). The V end was cut by 0 bases, the J end by 8 bases, with 14 bases between. In germline, CDR1 is LGHNA, CDR2 YSLEER. The CDR3 totals 15 residues. The CDR3 DNA follows: TGCGCCAGCAGCCAAGATGGGGGCCAGGGCCATGAGCAGTTCTTC. It specifies CASSQDGGQGHEQFF.

This clone was counted a single time. The V call is TRBV9, the J call TRBJ2-7; 11 positions match TRBD2. Per the germline V gene, CDR1 is SGDLS and CDR2 is YYNGEE. The CDR3 is 15 amino acids. Trimming cost V 0 bases and J 6 bases; bases outside gene matches: 5. The CDR3 bases are TGTGCCAGCAGCGTAGGGGCTAGCGGGAGGTTCGAGCAGTACTTC. It encodes CASSVGASGRFEQYF.

The chain employs TRBV9 and TRBJ2-2, with 8 bases identical to TRBD2. Losses at the gene ends were 0 bases for V and 4 bases for J; bases not matched to a gene: 8. The CDR3 runs 17 residues. CDR1 and CDR2 (germline): SGDLS, YYNGEE. DNA for the CDR3: TGTGCCAGCAGCGTAGATTTGGGACTAGATTTCACCGGGGAGCTGTTTTTT. Its protein is CASSVDLGLDFTGELFF. Full variable domain (rest looked up from reference TRBV9 and TRBJ2-2): DSGVTQTPKHLITATGQRVTLRCSPRSGDLSVYWYQQSLDQGLQFLIQYYNGEERAKGNILERFSAQQFPDLHSELNLSSLELGDSALYFCASSVDLGLDFTGELFFGEGSRLTVL.

The rearrangement uses TRBV27 and TRBJ2-7, with 9 bases lining up with TRBD1. The germline CDR1 and CDR2 sequences are MNHEY and SMNVEV (reference sequence). The CDR3 contains 16 residues. Trimming removed 0 bases from V and 1 base from J; junction bases left unmatched: 4. The CDR3 region is CASSLSPGQGSYEQYF. The CDR3 DNA follows: TGTGCCAGCAGTTTATCTCCAGGACAGGGGTCCTACGAGCAGTACTTC.

The chain joins TRBV27 to TRBJ1-2; 7 positions match TRBD1. The V gene's germline CDR1 is MNHEY and CDR2 SMNVEV (reference sequence). This CDR3 comprises 14 residues. V was clipped by 4 bases and J by 7 bases; unmatched bases: 9. The CDR3 sequence is CASSSLRGRLGYTF. CDR3 nucleotide sequence: TGTGCCAGCAGTTCCCTGAGGGGGCGCCTTGGCTACACCTTC.

This sequence joins TRBV9 and TRBJ2-7; D might be TRBD1 (5 bases). The CDR3 is 13 amino acids. The V gene's germline CDR1 is SGDLS and CDR2 YYNGEE. Trimming took 4 bases from V and 2 from J, leaving 10 bases between them. The CDR3: CASSPGPAYEQYF. The CDR3 DNA sequence: TGTGCCAGCAGCCCAGGGCCCGCCTACGAGCAGTACTTC.

The chain couples TRBV4-1 to TRBJ2-5; D perhaps matches TRBD2 (5 bases). V lost 1 base to trimming and J lost 2 bases, with 14 bases between them. The germline gives CDR1 MGHRA, CDR2 YSYEKL. This CDR3 is 16 amino acids long. This chain's CDR3 is CASSQVSSGRQETQYF. DNA for the CDR3: TGCGCCAGCAGCCAAGTATCGAGCGGTCGTCAAGAGACCCAGTACTTC.

The CDR3 region has the DNA TGTGCCAGCTCACCAGGTTACGTAGGGGGCAATTCACCCCTCCACTTT. Its translation is CASSPGYVGGNSPLHF. This chain connects TRBV18 to TRBJ1-6; 7 bases fit TRBD1. The CDR3 is 16 amino acids. The junction had 8 bases not matched to a gene; V was cut back by 2 bases and J by 7 bases. Germline CDR1 is KGHSH and CDR2 is LQKENI.

The rearrangement links TRBV5-6 to TRBJ2-1; perhaps TRBD2 as D (6 bases). The germline CDR1 and CDR2 sequences are SGHDT and YYEEEE. This CDR3 contains 15 residues. V was trimmed by 0 bases and J by 6 bases, leaving 13 bases between them. Written as DNA, the CDR3 is TGTGCCAGCAGCTTGGGCGGGGAGTGGCCCAATGAGCAGTTCTTC. The encoded protein is CASSLGGEWPNEQFF.

The chain joins TRBV11-2 to TRBJ1-1; D gene unclear. Deletions cut 0 bases from V and 13 bases from J, with 12 bases between. The germline CDR1 and CDR2 sequences are SGHAT and FQNNGV. This CDR3 spans 12 amino acids. CDR3 coding DNA: TGTGCCAGCAGCTTAGAAGGCGTTCGGGGTTTCTTT. Its protein product is CASSLEGVRGFF.

CDR3 sequence: CASSDLPYNEQFF. The CDR3 DNA follows: TGTGCCAGCAGTGATCTTCCGTACAATGAGCAGTTCTTC. The rearrangement joins TRBV6-1 to TRBJ2-1; D not resolved. Germline V gene sequence: CDR1 MNHNS, CDR2 SASEGT. Trimming took off 3 bases at V and 4 bases at J, with 7 bases between the two ends. The CDR3 sequence is 13 residues long.

The chain carries TRBV13 and TRBJ2-5; 8 positions match TRBD2. The junction had 7 bases not matched to a gene; V was cut back by 4 bases and J by 3 bases. CDR3 length equals 15 residues. The germline V gene has CDR1 PRHDT and CDR2 FYEKMQ (reference sequence). The CDR3 protein is CASSSYSGKKETQYF. As DNA, the CDR3 is TGTGCCAGCAGCTCCTATAGCGGGAAGAAAGAGACCCAGTACTTC.

The V gene is TRBV5-1, the J gene TRBJ2-3; D is unresolved. The CDR3 has 14 amino acids. Germline values: CDR1 SGHRS, CDR2 YFSETQ. The V and J ends lost 4 bases and 0 bases respectively, with 9 bases between them. The CDR3 nucleotides are TGCGCCAGCAGCACCTCAACTAGCACAGATACGCAGTATTTT. Its translation: CASSTSTSTDTQYF.

CDR3 in amino acids: CASSMPRGETQYF. DNA for the CDR3: TGTGCCAGTAGTATGCCGAGAGGGGAGACCCAGTACTTC. The chain couples TRBV19 to TRBJ2-5, with D possibly being TRBD2 (5 bases). V dropped 3 bases and J dropped 5 bases, with 10 bases sitting between them. The CDR3 contains 13 residues. Germline CDR1 reads LNHDA; CDR2 reads SQIVND (reference sequence).

This chain's CDR3 is CSGLGGTNTEAFF. For the CDR3, the DNA is TGCAGCGGCCTGGGGGGGACGAACACTGAAGCTTTCTTT. The chain carries TRBV29-1 and TRBJ1-1; D is possibly TRBD1 (5 bases). V lost 7 bases and J 1 base, leaving 13 bases between the germline ends. The CDR3 is 13 residues long. Per germline, CDR1 SQVTM and CDR2 ANQGSEA.

This rearrangement joins TRBV29-1 to TRBJ2-3, with TRBD2 as a possible D gene (5 bases). This CDR3 has 12 amino acids. Trimming took 4 bases from V and 0 from J, leaving 5 bases between them. Germline V lookup: CDR1 SQVTM, CDR2 ANQGSEA. CDR3 loop: CSVGRSTDTQYF. Here the CDR3 DNA reads TGCAGCGTTGGGAGGAGCACAGATACGCAGTATTTT.

The chain carries TRBV5-1 and TRBJ2-3, with 9 nucleotides matching TRBD2. With V trimmed by 0 bases and J by 6 bases, 11 bases remained unmatched. The CDR3 is 17 residues long. Germline values: CDR1 SGHRS, CDR2 YFSETQ. CDR3 region: CASSLALAGIGPDTQYF. The CDR3 DNA reads TGCGCCAGCAGCTTGGCCCTAGCGGGAATTGGTCCCGATACGCAGTATTTT.

The genes are TRBV5-1 and TRBJ2-5; 7 bases are shared with TRBD2. The CDR3 runs to 13 residues. CDR1 and CDR2 from the germline V gene are SGHRS and YFSETQ. Germline trimming cut 4 bases from V and 4 bases from J; bases unmatched to any gene: 4. The CDR3 region is CASSPGGGETQYF. In nucleotides, the CDR3 is TGCGCCAGCAGCCCTGGCGGGGGAGAGACCCAGTACTTC.

The V call is TRBV27, the J call TRBJ1-1; D uncertain. The ends were cut back, 3 bases at V and 5 bases at J, with 16 bases in the middle. Germline assignment: CDR1 MNHEY and CDR2 SMNVEV (reference sequence). The CDR3 spans 15 residues. The CDR3 loop is CASSFFMGSKTEAFF. DNA of the CDR3: TGTGCCAGCAGTTTTTTTATGGGCAGTAAGACTGAAGCTTTCTTT.

The chain combines TRBV19 with TRBJ1-2; no definite D call. CDR3 length: 13 amino acids. The germline V gene has CDR1 LNHDA and CDR2 SQIVND (reference sequence). Between the trimmed V and J ends, which lost 3 bases and 3 bases, there was a span of 8 bases. As DNA, the CDR3 is TGTGCCAGTAGTATCGGGAATGACTATGGCTACACCTTC. Translation: CASSIGNDYGYTF.

The chain joins TRBV27 to TRBJ1-5; the D gene is possibly TRBD1 (5 bases). Germline lookup yields CDR1 MNHEY and CDR2 SMNVEV (reference sequence). V lost 5 bases, J lost 4 bases, and 6 bases lay in between. This CDR3 region has 12 residues. CDR3 nucleotides: TGTGCCAGCAGTCGACAGAATCAGCCCCAGCATTTT. Its protein product is CASSRQNQPQHF.

J is TRBJ1-5 and V is TRBV9; TRBD1 agrees at 8 bases. CDR1 is SGDLS and CDR2 is YYNGEE in the germline V gene. The CDR3 extends over 17 amino acids. With V trimmed by 3 bases and J by 2 bases, 10 bases remained unmatched. The CDR3 DNA reads TGTGCCAGCAGCGCGGACAGGGCCTTAGTTGGCAATCAGCCCCAGCATTTT. Its protein is CASSADRALVGNQPQHF.

The chain carries TRBV5-5 and TRBJ2-3; tentative D call: TRBD2 (6 bases). The germline gives CDR1 SGHKS, CDR2 YYEKEE (reference sequence). The CDR3 covers 16 residues. Trimming left V 4 bases short and J 4 bases short, with 19 bases between. CDR3: CASSPGVETLADTQYF. The CDR3 nucleotides are TGTGCCAGCAGCCCGGGGGTCGAAACATTGGCAGATACGCAGTATTTT. The whole variable domain, filled in from reference TRBV5-5 and TRBJ2-3, reads DAGVTQSPTHLIKTRGQQVTLRCSPISGHKSVSWYQQVLGQGPQFIFQYYEKEERGRGNFPDRFSARQFPNYSSELNVNALLLGDSALYLCASSPGVETLADTQYFGPGTRLTVL.

This clone is a singleton in its sample. The chain combines TRBV27 with TRBJ2-7; 7 bases match TRBD2. This CDR3 spans 12 amino acids. Per the germline V gene, CDR1 is MNHEY and CDR2 is SMNVEV (reference sequence). The J segment lost 2 bases and the V segment lost 8 bases, leaving 3 bases of the junction unmatched. The chain's CDR3 is CASGGVPYEQYF. The CDR3 nucleotides read TGTGCCAGCGGGGGGGTCCCCTACGAGCAGTACTTC.

Concerning this clone itself: In the same sample, other DNA sequences code for this CDR3. This chain uses TRBV5-1 with TRBJ2-5, with TRBD2 matching over 14 bases. The CDR3 consists of 15 residues. CDR1 is SGHRS and CDR2 is YFSETQ in the germline V gene. V was pared by 4 bases and J by 5 bases, with 4 bases of the junction left unmatched. In nucleotides, the CDR3 is TGCGCCAGCAGCCCACGACTAGCGGGGGGGGAGACCCAGTACTTC. Encoded protein: CASSPRLAGGETQYF.

The chain has TRBV28 and TRBJ1-2, with D perhaps TRBD1 (6 bases). The CDR3 extends over 14 amino acids. Deletions cut 5 bases from V and 4 bases from J, with 14 bases between. Germline CDR1 MDHEN, CDR2 SYDVKM. For the CDR3, the DNA is TGTGCCAGCAGTCCCGCTACAGGGATCTATGGCTACACCTTC. Translating it yields CASSPATGIYGYTF.

The DNA for the CDR3 is TGTGCCAGCAGCCAAGGGGGCGGATACTCCTACAATGAGCAGTTCTTC. It codes for CASSQGGGYSYNEQFF. The J gene is TRBJ2-1, the V gene TRBV14, with D perhaps TRBD1 (5 bases). Trimming shortened V by 1 base and J by 0 bases, and 10 bases separated the two germline ends. In germline, CDR1 is SGHDN, CDR2 FVKESK. The CDR3 has 16 residues. Full variable domain (rest looked up from reference TRBV14 and TRBJ2-1): EAGVTQFPSHSVIEKGQTVTLRCDPISGHDNLYWYRRVMGKEIKFLLHFVKESKQDESGMPNNRFLAERTGGTYSTLKVQPAELEDSGVYFCASSQGGGYSYNEQFFGPGTRLTVL.